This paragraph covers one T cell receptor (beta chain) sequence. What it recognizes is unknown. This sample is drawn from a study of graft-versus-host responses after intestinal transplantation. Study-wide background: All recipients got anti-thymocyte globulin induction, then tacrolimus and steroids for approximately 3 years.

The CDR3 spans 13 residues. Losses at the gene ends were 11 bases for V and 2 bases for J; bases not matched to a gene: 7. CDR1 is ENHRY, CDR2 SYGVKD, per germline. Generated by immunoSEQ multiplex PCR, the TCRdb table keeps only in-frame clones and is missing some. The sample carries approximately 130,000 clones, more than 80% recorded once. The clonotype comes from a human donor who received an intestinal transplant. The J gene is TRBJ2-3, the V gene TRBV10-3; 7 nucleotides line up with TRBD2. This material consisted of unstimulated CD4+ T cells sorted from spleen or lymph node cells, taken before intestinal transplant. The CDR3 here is CAAAGGTTDTQYF. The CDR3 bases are TGTGCCGCAGCCGGGGGGACCACAGATACGCAGTATTTT.